This T cell receptor beta chain appears in the sequencing data of a study of blood T cell repertoires in COVID-19. V was pared by 4 bases and J by 4 bases, with 4 bases of the junction left unmatched. This CDR3 has 16 amino acids. Germline CDR1 MNHEY, CDR2 SVGEGT. Sequenced by immunoSEQ multiplex PCR; TCRdb stores in-frame clones only, minus some. The sample records fewer than 200,000 clones, nearly 90% being singletons. What was sequenced was peripheral blood. This receptor was obtained from a man between 18 and 35 years old who had recovered from COVID-19. The rearrangement joins TRBV6-2 or TRBV6-3 to TRBJ2-3; 14 nucleotides agree with TRBD2. Written as DNA, the CDR3 is TGTGCCAGCAGTTCCCGACTAGCGGGAGGGGCAGATACGCAGTATTTT. Its protein product is CASSSRLAGGADTQYF.